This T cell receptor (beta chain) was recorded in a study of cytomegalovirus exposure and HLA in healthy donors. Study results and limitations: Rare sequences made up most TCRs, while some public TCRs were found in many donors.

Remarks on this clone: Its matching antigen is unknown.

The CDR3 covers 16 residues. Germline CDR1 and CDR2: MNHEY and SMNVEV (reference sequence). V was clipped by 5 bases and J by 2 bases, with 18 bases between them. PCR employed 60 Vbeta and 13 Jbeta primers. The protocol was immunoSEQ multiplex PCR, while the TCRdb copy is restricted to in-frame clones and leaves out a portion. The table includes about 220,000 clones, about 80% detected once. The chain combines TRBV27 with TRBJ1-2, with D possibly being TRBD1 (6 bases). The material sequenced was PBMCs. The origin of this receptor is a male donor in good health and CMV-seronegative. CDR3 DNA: TGTGCCAGCAGTCAGGACCGGGACACGATAAACTATGGCTACACCTTC. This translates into CASSQDRDTINYGYTF.